Below are 18 T cell receptor beta chains sequenced from a single sample in a study of technical replicates of blood from a few donors. Some clones are missing from TCRdb's copy, which holds only in-frame ones; the method was immunoSEQ multiplex PCR. The table records fewer than 20,000 clones, around 86% of them present only once. The source material was PBMCs. These receptor sequences come from a human donor in good health.

The chain combines TRBV7-9 with TRBJ1-2; D gene uncertain. The CDR3 is 14 residues long. Germline CDR1 and CDR2: SEHNR and FQNEAQ (reference sequence). V shed 5 bases and J shed 1 base, with 11 bases lying between them. This CDR3 reads CASSRSGFNYGYTF. The CDR3, as DNA: TGTGCCAGCAGCCGGAGCGGGTTTAACTATGGCTACACCTTC.

The chain recombines TRBV28 with TRBJ1-2, with 7 bases aligning to TRBD1. Unmatched junction bases numbered 5, after V lost 6 bases and J lost 4 bases. This CDR3 comprises 13 residues. Per the germline V gene, CDR1 is MDHEN and CDR2 is SYDVKM. This chain's CDR3 is CASRPGTAYGYTF. DNA of the CDR3: TGTGCCAGCAGGCCCGGGACAGCCTATGGCTACACCTTC.

This clone was counted a single time. J is TRBJ1-5 and V is TRBV19; D is possibly TRBD1 (6 bases). Trimming shortened V by 4 bases and J by 6 bases, and 16 bases separated the two germline ends. The CDR3 is 15 amino acids. The V gene's germline CDR1 is LNHDA and CDR2 SQIVND (reference sequence). In DNA form, the CDR3 reads TGTGCCAGTAGTACCGCACAGGGCTCAGGTCAGCCCCAGCATTTT. This codes for CASSTAQGSGQPQHF.

V usage is TRBV27 and J usage is TRBJ1-1; 10 nucleotides align to TRBD1. V lost 3 bases, J lost 1 base, and 5 bases stayed unmatched. The CDR3 is 16 amino acids. Germline-derived CDR1 and CDR2 are MNHEY and SMNVEV (reference sequence). CDR3 protein: CASSFGTGETNTEAFF. The CDR3 DNA sequence: TGTGCCAGCAGTTTTGGGACAGGGGAAACGAACACTGAAGCTTTCTTT.

CDR3 sequence: CASSEGGGVDTQYF. The DNA for the CDR3 is TGTGCCAGCAGTGAGGGAGGGGGGGTTGATACGCAGTATTTT. V and J are TRBV6-1 and TRBJ2-3; D perhaps matches TRBD2 (7 bases). In germline, CDR1 is MNHNS, CDR2 SASEGT. The length of the CDR3 is 14 residues. V lost 3 bases to trimming and J lost 6 bases, with 13 bases between them.

This clone was counted between two and nine times. The V call is TRBV27, the J call TRBJ2-5, with 12 bases that match TRBD2. J gave up 3 bases and V 6 bases, and 2 bases lay outside the gene matches. CDR3 length: 14 amino acids. Germline-derived CDR1 and CDR2 are MNHEY and SMNVEV (reference sequence). The CDR3 coding sequence is TGTGCCAGCAGGCGACTAGCGGGAGAAGAGACCCAGTACTTC. Encoded protein: CASRRLAGEETQYF.

This clone was detected only once. V usage is TRBV10-1 and J usage is TRBJ2-1; D is possibly TRBD2 (5 bases). Germline lookup yields CDR1 WNHNN and CDR2 SYGVQD (reference sequence). The CDR3 spans 14 residues. V was cut by 0 bases and J by 8 bases, with 11 bases left in between. CDR3 region: CASSESLGAYEQFF. CDR3 bases: TGCGCCAGCAGTGAGTCCTTGGGAGCCTATGAGCAGTTCTTC.

The rearrangement uses TRBV19 and TRBJ2-2, with TRBD1 identical over 8 bases. The germline gives CDR1 LNHDA, CDR2 SQIVND (reference sequence). The CDR3 is 16 residues long. The trim removed 3 bases at V and 2 bases at J, leaving 5 bases unmatched. The CDR3 loop reads CASSMGTGLNTGELFF. As DNA, the CDR3 is TGTGCCAGTAGTATGGGGACAGGCCTAAACACCGGGGAGCTGTTTTTT.

This chain connects TRBV7-2 to TRBJ1-1; the match to TRBD1 covers 7 bases. Per the germline V gene, CDR1 is SGHTA and CDR2 is FQGNSA. V was clipped by 2 bases and J by 9 bases; unmatched bases: 9. CDR3 length: 14 residues. This CDR3 is CASSLLTRDRKAFF. For the CDR3, the DNA is TGTGCCAGCAGCTTACTTACTCGGGACAGAAAAGCTTTCTTT.

The gene calls are TRBV10-1 and TRBJ2-3; D is possibly TRBD2 (6 bases). Trimming cost V 4 bases and J 6 bases, with 14 bases left between them. CDR1 is WNHNN and CDR2 is SYGVQD in the germline V gene (reference sequence). The length of the CDR3 is 14 residues. CDR3 in amino acids: CASSGPTSSDTQYF. CDR3 DNA sequence: TGCGCCAGCAGTGGACCCACTAGCTCGGATACGCAGTATTTT.

This clone came up once. This chain connects TRBV18 to TRBJ1-5; D is unclear. The length of the CDR3 is 15 residues. Trimming pared 3 bases from V and 4 bases from J, leaving 13 bases between. CDR1 and CDR2 from the germline V gene are KGHSH and LQKENI. CDR3 in amino acids: CASSPAREANQPQHF. CDR3 DNA sequence: TGTGCCAGCTCACCCGCCCGTGAGGCTAATCAGCCCCAGCATTTT.

The chain is built from TRBV14 and TRBJ2-1, with 13 positions matching TRBD2. Germline V gene data show CDR1 as SGHDN and CDR2 as FVKESK. This CDR3 spans 16 amino acids. V lost 4 bases and J lost 5; bases outside the gene matches: 5. In nucleotides, the CDR3 is TGTGCCAGCAGCCCAAGGGGACTAGCGGGAAACAATGAGCAGTTCTTC. The encoded protein is CASSPRGLAGNNEQFF.

J is TRBJ1-1 and V is TRBV7-9, with D tentatively TRBD1 (6 bases). This CDR3 has 14 amino acids. V lost 5 bases to trimming and J lost 0 bases, with 10 bases between them. Germline assignment: CDR1 SEHNR and CDR2 FQNEAQ (reference sequence). The CDR3 nucleotides read TGTGCCAGCAGCCAGCAGGGGCTGAACACTGAAGCTTTCTTT. Protein product: CASSQQGLNTEAFF.

The chain employs TRBV5-6 and TRBJ2-6; no definite D call. The CDR3 length is 16 residues. Germline values: CDR1 SGHDT, CDR2 YYEEEE. Trimming left V 2 bases short and J 1 base short, with 10 bases between. CDR3 protein: CASSLEQSSGANVLTF. The CDR3 coding sequence is TGTGCCAGCAGCTTAGAACAGAGTTCTGGGGCCAACGTCCTGACTTTC.

The chain links TRBV7-2 to TRBJ1-2; D uncertain. The CDR3 length is 15 residues. The germline CDR1 and CDR2 sequences are SGHTA and FQGNSA. The V gene lost 2 bases and the J gene lost 5 bases, with 15 bases spanning the gap. CDR3 sequence reads: CASSLSAASTYGYTF. DNA for the CDR3: TGTGCCAGCAGCTTATCTGCGGCCAGTACTTATGGCTACACCTTC. The variable domain in full, completed from reference TRBV7-2 and TRBJ1-2, reads GAGVSQSPSNKVTEKGKDVELRCDPISGHTALYWYRQSLGQGLEFLIYFQGNSAPDKSGLPSDRFSAERTGGSVSTLTIQRTQQEDSAVYLCASSLSAASTYGYTFGSGTRLTVV.

This sequence joins TRBV5-1 and TRBJ1-3; D remains unclear. V lost 0 bases, J lost 2 bases, and 18 bases lay in between. The germline V gene encodes CDR1 SGHRS and CDR2 YFSETQ. The length of the CDR3 is 18 residues. The DNA of the CDR3 is TGCGCCAGCAGCTTGGCGACGGATACCCAAGCGGCTGGAAACACCATATATTTT. Protein product: CASSLATDTQAAGNTIYF.

The chain uses TRBV6-1 and TRBJ1-4; 7 bases are shared with TRBD1. Germline loops: CDR1 MNHNS, CDR2 SASEGT. The junction had 10 bases not matched to a gene; V was cut back by 7 bases and J by 5 bases. This CDR3 spans 15 amino acids. The DNA for the CDR3 is TGTGCCAGCACCTCAGGGGGTGGGGGGAATGAAAAACTGTTTTTT. Protein: CASTSGGGGNEKLFF.

The chain combines TRBV25-1 with TRBJ2-1, with 9 bases aligning to TRBD1. J gave up 5 bases and V 6 bases, and 5 bases lay outside the gene matches. CDR3 length: 14 residues. Looked up from germline, CDR1 is MGHDK and CDR2 is SYGVNS. The CDR3 sequence: CASRPGQGHNEQFF. CDR3 coding DNA: TGTGCCAGCAGACCGGGACAGGGACACAATGAGCAGTTCTTC. The complete variable domain, with remaining parts taken from reference TRBV25-1 and TRBJ2-1, reads EADIYQTPRYLVIGTGKKITLECSQTMGHDKMYWYQQDPGMELHLIHYSYGVNSTEKGDLSSESTVSRIRTEHFPLTLESARPSHTSQYLCASRPGQGHNEQFFGPGTRLTVL.